Listed here are 32 T cell receptor beta chains from one sample, sequenced in a study of memory CD4+ T cells and cytomegalovirus serostatus. The method was immunoSEQ multiplex PCR; TCRdb's version includes in-frame clones alone and lacks a portion of them. The sample includes some 40,000 clones, approximately 79% of them seen just once. The sort gate was single viable CD3+CD4+CD8-CD45RO+ cells for memory CD4+ T cells. The material sequenced was memory CD4+ T cells from blood. These receptors came from an adult in good health and CMV-seropositive.

The chain links TRBV7-9 to TRBJ2-5, with D possibly being TRBD2 (6 bases). V lost 5 bases to trimming and J lost 0 bases, with 22 bases between them. Germline V gives CDR1 SEHNR, CDR2 FQNEAQ (reference sequence). The CDR3 runs to 18 residues. Here the CDR3 DNA reads TGTGCCAGCAGCCCAAGGGACTTCCGTAGTGGAAACCAAGAGACCCAGTACTTC. This translates into CASSPRDFRSGNQETQYF. The full variable domain, completed using reference TRBV7-9 and TRBJ2-5, is DTGVSQNPRHKITKRGQNVTFRCDPISEHNRLYWYRQTLGQGPEFLTYFQNEAQLEKSRLLSDRFSAERPKGSFSTLEIQRTEQGDSAMYLCASSPRDFRSGNQETQYFGPGTRLLVL.

The chain is built from TRBV7-9 and TRBJ2-5; possibly TRBD1 for D (5 bases). Germline assignment: CDR1 SEHNR and CDR2 FQNEAQ (reference sequence). The CDR3 has 14 amino acids. The V gene lost 7 bases and the J gene lost 0 bases, with 12 bases spanning the gap. CDR3 residues: CASIKGANQETQYF. The CDR3 DNA reads as TGTGCCAGCATTAAAGGGGCTAACCAAGAGACCCAGTACTTC.

This clone was recorded only once. The chain has TRBV5-6 and TRBJ2-3, with D unclear. CDR3 length: 12 amino acids. V was cut by 1 base and J by 6 bases, with 6 bases left in between. The germline V gene has CDR1 SGHDT and CDR2 YYEEEE. The CDR3 DNA follows: TGTGCCAGCAGCTTGAGGTTGGATACGCAGTATTTT. Translation: CASSLRLDTQYF.

This sequence joins TRBV6-5 and TRBJ2-5; tentative D call: TRBD1 (6 bases). Trimming pared 0 bases from V and 1 base from J, leaving 9 bases between. This CDR3 contains 15 residues. Germline V gene data show CDR1 as MNHEY and CDR2 as SVGAGI. CDR3 protein: CASSYSTGRQETQYF. The CDR3 DNA reads TGTGCCAGCAGTTACTCAACAGGGCGCCAAGAGACCCAGTACTTC.

The chain couples TRBV6-5 to TRBJ1-2, with a possible D match to TRBD1 (5 bases). Trimming cost V 0 bases and J 5 bases, with 13 bases left between them. The germline gives CDR1 MNHEY, CDR2 SVGAGI. There are 15 residues in the CDR3. The CDR3 nucleotides are TGTGCCAGCAGTTACTCGGGACGGAGCTTTTATGGCTACACCTTC. Amino acids: CASSYSGRSFYGYTF.

V gene TRBV7-2 combines with J gene TRBJ1-2; 8 bases line up with TRBD1. The ends lost 2 bases at V and 6 bases at J; junction bases unmatched: 5. CDR3 length equals 14 residues. Germline CDR1 reads SGHTA; CDR2 reads FQGNSA. The CDR3 coding sequence is TGTGCCAGCAGCTTACAGGCCAGGGGGCATGGCTACACCTTC. Amino acids: CASSLQARGHGYTF. Using reference TRBV7-2 and TRBJ1-2 for the parts outside the CDR3, the full variable domain is GAGVSQSPSNKVTEKGKDVELRCDPISGHTALYWYRQSLGQGLEFLIYFQGNSAPDKSGLPSDRFSAERTGGSVSTLTIQRTQQEDSAVYLCASSLQARGHGYTFGSGTRLTVV.

This clone has only one observation. The rearrangement joins TRBV19 to TRBJ2-7; the D gene is possibly TRBD2 (6 bases). Per germline, CDR1 LNHDA and CDR2 SQIVND (reference sequence). V gave up 5 bases and J gave up 0 bases, with 17 bases separating them. This CDR3 spans 16 amino acids. CDR3 sequence reads: CASSPHAGPSSYEQYF. CDR3 nucleotide sequence: TGTGCCAGTAGTCCTCATGCGGGGCCTAGCTCCTACGAGCAGTACTTC.

V usage is TRBV5-5 and J usage is TRBJ1-1; 9 positions agree with TRBD1. Per germline, CDR1 SGHKS and CDR2 YYEKEE (reference sequence). The junction had 4 bases not matched to a gene; V was cut back by 2 bases and J by 2 bases. This CDR3 has 15 amino acids. Here the CDR3 reads CASSLIQGANTEAFF. The CDR3 coding sequence is TGTGCCAGCAGCTTAATACAGGGGGCCAACACTGAAGCTTTCTTT.

The rearrangement links TRBV27 to TRBJ1-2, with 10 bases identical to TRBD1. The CDR3 extends over 15 amino acids. Trimming removed 4 bases from V and 5 bases from J; junction bases left unmatched: 7. The germline CDR1 and CDR2 sequences are MNHEY and SMNVEV (reference sequence). CDR3 sequence (DNA): TGTGCCAGCAGTTCCCCCGGGACAGGGGAATATGGCTACACCTTC. Translating gives CASSSPGTGEYGYTF.

This chain links TRBV4-3 with TRBJ2-7, with 11 bases lining up with TRBD2. CDR3 length equals 15 residues. V gave up 4 bases and J gave up 2 bases; unmatched junction bases: 4. From germline, CDR1 is LGHNA and CDR2 YSLEER. CDR3 DNA sequence: TGCGCCAGCAGCCCTACTAGCGGGGGTACCTACGAGCAGTACTTC. This translates into CASSPTSGGTYEQYF.

This clone appeared a single time. The rearrangement uses TRBV13 and TRBJ1-2; tentative D call: TRBD1 (5 bases). The V end was cut by 5 bases, the J end by 4 bases, with 14 bases between. Germline lookup yields CDR1 PRHDT and CDR2 FYEKMQ (reference sequence). This CDR3 spans 14 amino acids. The CDR3, as DNA: TGTGCCAGCAGCAGCAGGGCGGCGGGCTATGGCTACACCTTC. Protein product: CASSSRAAGYGYTF.

This clone was found a few times. The V call is TRBV28, the J call TRBJ1-2, with D possibly TRBD1 on 5 matching bases. Trimming took 2 bases from V and 7 from J, leaving 5 bases between them. This CDR3 is built from 11 residues. CDR1 and CDR2 (germline): MDHEN, SYDVKM. The CDR3 region is CASSLGAGYTF. Written as DNA, the CDR3 is TGTGCCAGCAGTTTAGGGGCTGGCTACACCTTC.

In this sample, this clone turned up a few times. V usage is TRBV4-3 and J usage is TRBJ2-7; 10 nucleotides line up with TRBD1. The junction had 8 bases not matched to a gene; V was cut back by 1 base and J by 5 bases. Germline loops: CDR1 LGHNA, CDR2 YSLEER. This CDR3 is built from 16 residues. The chain's CDR3 is CASSQGLRQGADEQYF. The CDR3 bases are TGCGCCAGCAGCCAAGGCCTCAGACAGGGGGCGGACGAGCAGTACTTC.

The chain carries TRBV28 and TRBJ1-5, with a weak D call TRBD1 (6 bases). Trimming took off 6 bases at V and 5 bases at J, with 14 bases between the two ends. Germline V gene data show CDR1 as MDHEN and CDR2 as SYDVKM. CDR3 length equals 14 residues. The CDR3 here is CASRSEQGHQPQHF. The CDR3 DNA follows: TGTGCCAGCAGGTCGGAACAGGGCCATCAGCCCCAGCATTTT.

The CDR3 coding sequence is TGTGCCAGCAGCTTAAGCGGGGCTGTGGGCACAGATACGCAGTATTTT. This gives the protein CASSLSGAVGTDTQYF. This chain links TRBV7-2 with TRBJ2-3, with 7 bases that match TRBD2. Germline V gene data show CDR1 as SGHTA and CDR2 as FQGNSA. The CDR3 spans 16 residues. J gave up 1 base and V 2 bases, and 6 bases lay outside the gene matches.

This clone turned up a few times. CDR3 coding DNA: TGTGCCAGCAGCCCAGCGGAGATCAAACTTTACAATGAGCAGTTCTTC. This translates into CASSPAEIKLYNEQFF. The chain combines TRBV11-1 with TRBJ2-1, with a tentative D call TRBD2 (5 bases). This CDR3 contains 16 residues. Germline CDR1 and CDR2: SGHAT and FQDESV (reference sequence). V dropped 5 bases and J dropped 4 bases, with 18 bases sitting between them.

The chain employs TRBV6-1 and TRBJ2-3, with a possible D match to TRBD1 (5 bases). V was pared by 7 bases and J by 3 bases, with 17 bases between. Germline V lookup: CDR1 MNHNS, CDR2 SASEGT. The CDR3 has 15 residues. CDR3 sequence (DNA): TGTGCCAGCATACCAACAAGGGGAATAACAGATACGCAGTATTTT. Its protein product is CASIPTRGITDTQYF.

The rearrangement joins TRBV5-4 to TRBJ2-3; the D is unclear. The V gene's germline CDR1 is SGHNT and CDR2 YYREEE (reference sequence). CDR3 length: 16 residues. Trimming pared 1 base from V and 1 base from J, leaving 13 bases between. The CDR3 spells CASSLQSSQGTDTQYF. Here the CDR3 DNA reads TGTGCCAGCAGCTTGCAGAGTAGCCAGGGCACAGATACGCAGTATTTT.

Notes on this clone: Other DNA sequences from this sample encode an identical CDR3 as well. This chain connects TRBV7-3 to TRBJ2-5; D possibly corresponds to TRBD1 (6 bases). The germline CDR1 and CDR2 sequences are SGHTA and FQGTGA. Trimming removed 5 bases at V and 2 bases at J, with 12 bases between. This CDR3 spans 14 amino acids. DNA of the CDR3: TGTGCCAGCAGCCCAACAGGGTTACAAGAGACCCAGTACTTC. Amino acid sequence: CASSPTGLQETQYF.

This sequence joins TRBV5-1 and TRBJ1-1; possibly TRBD1 for D (6 bases). V was clipped by 4 bases and J by 4 bases, with 11 bases between them. This CDR3 region has 13 residues. Germline V lookup: CDR1 SGHRS, CDR2 YFSETQ. In nucleotides, the CDR3 is TGCGCCAGCAGCGGGCAGGGGTTCACTGAAGCTTTCTTT. Residues: CASSGQGFTEAFF.

This chain links TRBV28 with TRBJ1-5; TRBD1 agrees at 9 bases. With 6 bases clipped from V and 1 base from J, the junction kept 1 base outside the gene matches. Germline V lookup: CDR1 MDHEN, CDR2 SYDVKM. CDR3 size: 14 residues. CDR3 amino acids: CASRGQGSNQPQHF. DNA of the CDR3: TGTGCCAGCAGAGGACAGGGGAGCAATCAGCCCCAGCATTTT.

This clone was seen only a few times. This rearrangement joins TRBV4-3 to TRBJ1-2; D gene unclear. Germline V gene sequence: CDR1 LGHNA, CDR2 YSLEER. The CDR3 runs to 17 residues. Trimming stripped 2 bases from V and 4 bases from J, with 20 bases between. CDR3 in DNA: TGCGCCAGCAGCCAAAACCCCGGCCATCGTGCGAGCTATGGCTACACCTTC. This translates into CASSQNPGHRASYGYTF.

The chain recombines TRBV6-5 with TRBJ1-2; possibly TRBD1 for D (6 bases). The CDR3 sequence is 14 residues long. V was cut by 5 bases and J by 3 bases, with 13 bases left in between. Germline assignment: CDR1 MNHEY and CDR2 SVGAGI. CDR3 in amino acids: CASSPPGEDYGYTF. The CDR3 coding sequence is TGTGCCAGCAGTCCTCCAGGGGAGGACTATGGCTACACCTTC.

This clone occurred once. The chain recombines TRBV7-2 with TRBJ2-7, with unresolved D. V lost 0 bases and J lost 0, with 3 bases in between. Per the germline V gene, CDR1 is SGHTA and CDR2 is FQGNSA. The CDR3 contains 13 residues. CDR3 sequence reads: CASSLADSYEQYF. The CDR3 DNA reads as TGTGCCAGCAGCTTAGCCGACTCCTACGAGCAGTACTTC. Supplemented by reference TRBV7-2 and TRBJ2-7, the full variable domain reads GAGVSQSPSNKVTEKGKDVELRCDPISGHTALYWYRQSLGQGLEFLIYFQGNSAPDKSGLPSDRFSAERTGGSVSTLTIQRTQQEDSAVYLCASSLADSYEQYFGPGTRLTVT.

CDR3 protein: CASSPGVGYEQYF. The CDR3 nucleotides are TGTGCCAGCAGCCCGGGGGTTGGATACGAGCAGTACTTC. The chain couples TRBV25-1 to TRBJ2-7; possible D gene TRBD2, 6 bases. This CDR3 has 13 amino acids. Looked up from germline, CDR1 is MGHDK and CDR2 is SYGVNS. V lost 6 bases to trimming and J lost 4 bases, with 13 bases between them.

This chain joins TRBV11-2 and TRBJ2-7, with D possibly being TRBD1 or TRBD2 (8 bases each). Trimming took off 1 base at V and 3 bases at J, with 19 bases between the two ends. Germline V gives CDR1 SGHAT, CDR2 FQNNGV. The CDR3 extends over 17 amino acids. CDR3 in amino acids: CASSLVGSGTGNYEQYF. CDR3 in DNA: TGTGCCAGCAGCTTAGTGGGTAGCGGGACAGGTAACTACGAGCAGTACTTC.

The chain carries TRBV5-1 and TRBJ2-5; D is unclear. V lost 0 bases and J 1 base, leaving 10 bases between the germline ends. Germline CDR1 and CDR2: SGHRS and YFSETQ. The CDR3 runs to 15 residues. The CDR3 nucleotides read TGCGCCAGCAGCTTGGAGCTCCTAAGCCAAGAGACCCAGTACTTC. It yields the protein CASSLELLSQETQYF.

This clone was seen a handful of times. The V and J genes are TRBV5-1 and TRBJ2-3; 15 bases are shared with TRBD2. With 4 bases clipped from V and 6 bases from J, the junction kept 9 bases outside the gene matches. The CDR3 is 17 residues long. Germline CDR1 and CDR2: SGHRS and YFSETQ. The CDR3 reads CASSHGTSGRSRDTQYF. CDR3 nucleotide sequence: TGCGCCAGCAGCCACGGGACTAGCGGGAGGTCCCGGGATACGCAGTATTTT.

V is TRBV27 and J is TRBJ1-6; D possibly corresponds to TRBD1 (5 bases). The CDR3 has 17 residues. Trimming took 4 bases from V and 5 from J, leaving 18 bases between them. Germline-derived CDR1 and CDR2 are MNHEY and SMNVEV (reference sequence). The CDR3 spells CASSSSRGGVDNSPLHF. Written as DNA, the CDR3 is TGTGCCAGCAGTTCCTCAAGGGGAGGGGTAGATAATTCACCCCTCCACTTT.

The chain carries TRBV2 and TRBJ2-2; no reliable D call. Trimming shortened V by 2 bases and J by 1 base, and 8 bases separated the two germline ends. The V gene's germline CDR1 is SNHLY and CDR2 FYNNEI. The CDR3 is 15 residues long. The CDR3, as DNA: TGTGCCAGCAGTGAACAGACACGGAACACCGGGGAGCTGTTTTTT. Residues: CASSEQTRNTGELFF.

The chain combines TRBV9 with TRBJ2-6; 11 bases are shared with TRBD1. Unmatched junction bases numbered 11, after V lost 4 bases and J lost 2 bases. The CDR3 has 19 residues. Germline loops: CDR1 SGDLS, CDR2 YYNGEE. The CDR3 loop reads CASSTKNGTGGPGANVLTF. CDR3 nucleotide sequence: TGTGCCAGCAGCACAAAGAACGGGACAGGGGGACCTGGGGCCAACGTCCTGACTTTC.

This sequence joins TRBV5-1 and TRBJ2-1, with D perhaps matching TRBD2 (5 bases). This CDR3 has 13 amino acids. Germline lookup yields CDR1 SGHRS and CDR2 YFSETQ. Trimming took 0 bases from V and 5 from J, leaving 6 bases between them. CDR3 loop: CASSLGGDNEQFF. DNA for the CDR3: TGCGCCAGCAGCTTGGGGGGAGACAATGAGCAGTTCTTC.